Below, 25 T cell receptor beta chains from the same sample are listed, as sequenced in a study of identical twins. In TCRdb, the 5' RACE reads were re-called with MiXCR into one record per CDR3 protein. The table shows 1.5 million or so distinct CDR3 sequences, with around 33% occurring only once. Material for sequencing was cord blood. The receptor set was obtained from a newborn girl in good health.

The rearrangement uses TRBV4-1 and TRBJ1-1, with D possibly TRBD1 on 5 matching bases. Germline V gene sequence: CDR1 MGHRA, CDR2 YSYEKL. The CDR3 is 15 residues long. V lost 5 bases and J 2 bases, leaving 15 bases between the germline ends. In nucleotides, the CDR3 is TGCGCCAGCAGCTACTCCAGTGGGGCCAACACTGAAGCTTTCTTT. Translation gives CASSYSSGANTEAFF.

The V and J genes are TRBV20-1 and TRBJ2-7; D is unclear. The V gene's germline CDR1 is DFQATT and CDR2 SNEGSKA (reference sequence). The CDR3 is 10 residues long. Deletions cut 1 base from V and 6 bases from J, with 4 bases between. The CDR3 here is CSARAGEQYF. The CDR3 coding sequence is TGCAGTGCTAGAGCGGGCGAGCAGTACTTC.

This clonotype was found once. The chain carries TRBV5-1 and TRBJ2-5, with D unresolved. Judging by the DNA end, TRBJ2-7 fits better; the J call may be wrong. The CDR3 spans 14 residues. Germline CDR1 reads SGHRS; CDR2 reads YFSETQ. The DNA of the CDR3 is TGCGCCAGCAGCCCATGGGTCTTGCCCTACGAGCAGTACTTC. Amino acid sequence: CASSPWVLPYEQYF.

Concerning this clonotype itself: A single base separates this from a much larger clone, so it may be a read error. This chain links TRBV27 with TRBJ2-2, with 7 positions matching TRBD1. The V gene's germline CDR1 is MNHEY and CDR2 SMNVEV (reference sequence). There are 15 residues in the CDR3. Losses at the gene ends were 4 bases for V and 0 bases for J; bases not matched to a gene: 2. The CDR3 region is CASSWGTANTGELFF. The CDR3 DNA reads TGTGCCAGCAGTTGGGGGACAGCGAACACCGGGGAGCTGTTTTTT.

Only a few counts were recorded for this clonotype. The V gene is TRBV6-5, the J gene TRBJ2-1, with D possibly TRBD1 on 5 matching bases. V lost 0 bases to trimming and J lost 7 bases, with 16 bases between them. Per the germline V gene, CDR1 is MNHEY and CDR2 is SVGAGI. The CDR3 spans 16 residues. The CDR3 loop is CASSYSMGRPSNEQFF. DNA for the CDR3: TGTGCCAGCAGTTACTCGATGGGGCGCCCCTCAAATGAGCAGTTCTTC.

J is TRBJ2-1 and V is TRBV9; 9 bases line up with TRBD2. The CDR3 is 15 residues long. Germline CDR1 reads SGDLS; CDR2 reads YYNGEE. J was trimmed by 7 bases and V by 0 bases; bases with no gene match: 5. The CDR3 sequence is CASSVVPTSGNEQFF. The CDR3 region has the DNA TGTGCCAGCAGCGTAGTGCCGACTAGCGGTAATGAGCAGTTCTTC.

In this sample, this clonotype turned up once. A much larger clone sits a single nucleotide away, making a read error possible. V is TRBV12-3 or TRBV12-4 and J is TRBJ2-5, with TRBD1 identical over 11 bases. The CDR3 has 13 amino acids. The CDR3: CASRDRGQETRYF. The CDR3 DNA follows: TGTGCCAGCAGGGACAGGGGGCAAGAGACCCGGTACTTC.

The chain is built from TRBV20-1 and TRBJ2-5, with 14 bases aligning to TRBD2. The CDR3 has 15 residues. CDR1 is DFQATT, CDR2 SNEGSKA, per germline (reference sequence). The trim removed 6 bases at V and 5 bases at J, leaving 8 bases unmatched. The CDR3 sequence: CSAYRTSGRRETQYF. The DNA for the CDR3 is TGCAGTGCCTACCGGACTAGCGGGAGGAGGGAGACCCAGTACTTC.

This clonotype occurred a few times. The rearrangement uses TRBV6-5 and TRBJ1-2, with D maybe TRBD1 (6 bases). V lost 6 bases and J 6 bases, leaving 14 bases between the germline ends. CDR3 length: 13 amino acids. CDR1 and CDR2 from the germline V gene are MNHEY and SVGAGI. CDR3 sequence (DNA): TGTGCCAGCAGACAGAGGACAGCGGATGGCTACACCTTC. Its translation: CASRQRTADGYTF.

The chain joins TRBV19 to TRBJ2-1, with TRBD2 identical over 8 bases. Germline values: CDR1 LNHDA, CDR2 SQIVND (reference sequence). The CDR3 is 12 amino acids. V shed 9 bases and J 6 bases; nucleotides not matched to a gene: 4. The CDR3 nucleotides read TGTGCCAGCGGGACTAGGGGCAATGAGCAGTTCTTC. It codes for CASGTRGNEQFF.

This chain joins TRBV6-1 and TRBJ1-1; 7 nucleotides align to TRBD1. Per germline, CDR1 MNHNS and CDR2 SASEGT. V was clipped by 5 bases and J by 3 bases; unmatched bases: 6. The CDR3 extends over 14 amino acids. CDR3 DNA: TGTGCCAGCAGTCCCGACAGGGATTACACTGAAGCTTTCTTT. This translates into CASSPDRDYTEAFF.

Only a few counts were recorded for this clonotype. V is TRBV12-3 or TRBV12-4 and J is TRBJ2-1; TRBD2 matches 11 bases. The CDR3 totals 18 residues. V lost 5 bases, J lost 4 bases, and 13 bases stayed unmatched. The CDR3 bases are TGTGCCAGCAGTGGCGGCTTGGTAGCGGGAGGGTCATACAATGAGCAGTTCTTC. Translating gives CASSGGLVAGGSYNEQFF.

Notes on this clonotype: One end of the junction fails to match germline, which may point to a read error. The V call is TRBV12-3 or TRBV12-4, the J call TRBJ2-1; D is possibly TRBD1 or TRBD2 (5 bases each). There are 14 residues in the CDR3. The CDR3 sequence: CASGLWGSNKEQFF. For the CDR3, the DNA is TGTGCCAGCGGCCTATGGGGGTCTAACAAGGAGCAGTTCTTC.

This clonotype was found a few times. The chain links TRBV28 to TRBJ2-1; TRBD2 matches at 9 bases. Germline CDR1 MDHEN, CDR2 SYDVKM. J gave up 8 bases and V 0 bases, and 8 bases lay outside the gene matches. CDR3 size: 16 residues. The CDR3 spells CASSLWRGRAIYEQFF. CDR3 bases: TGTGCCAGCAGTTTATGGCGCGGGAGGGCCATCTATGAGCAGTTCTTC.

This clonotype was recorded a few times. As DNA, the CDR3 is TGTGCCAGCAGCCAAGATGGACTAGCGAATGAGCAGTTCTTC. It encodes CASSQDGLANEQFF. The chain has TRBV4-2 and TRBJ2-1, with 9 bases aligning to TRBD2. Looked up from germline, CDR1 is LGHNA and CDR2 is YNFKEQ. The CDR3 sequence is 14 residues long. V lost 0 bases to trimming and J lost 7 bases; unmatched junction nucleotides: 1.

There are a few counts of this clonotype. The rearrangement uses TRBV3-1 and TRBJ2-7, with 8 bases fitting TRBD1. Germline loops: CDR1 LGHDT, CDR2 YNNKEL (reference sequence). V lost 7 bases and J lost 2; bases outside the gene matches: 13. This CDR3 has 16 residues. The CDR3 reads CASNPKPGQETYEQYF. The CDR3 bases are TGTGCCAGCAACCCCAAGCCGGGACAGGAAACCTACGAGCAGTACTTC.

The chain couples TRBV5-1 to TRBJ2-7; D unresolved. Trimming left V 4 bases short and J 2 bases short, with 13 bases between. Germline assignment: CDR1 SGHRS and CDR2 YFSETQ. This CDR3 has 14 amino acids. The DNA for the CDR3 is TGCGCCAGCAGCCCTTGGACGGAGACCTACGAGCAGTACTTC. Its translation is CASSPWTETYEQYF. The entire variable domain, with the rest obtained from reference TRBV5-1 and TRBJ2-7, is as follows: KAGVTQTPRYLIKTRGQQVTLSCSPISGHRSVSWYQQTPGQGLQFLFEYFSETQRNKGNFPGRFSGRQFSNSRSEMNVSTLELGDSALYLCASSPWTETYEQYFGPGTRLTVT.

V is TRBV12-3 or TRBV12-4 and J is TRBJ2-3; tentatively, D is TRBD2 (5 bases). The CDR3 has 16 residues. V was trimmed by 2 bases and J by 0 bases, leaving 12 bases between them. In DNA, the CDR3 is TGTGCCAGCAGTTTATGGGGAGCGGATAGCACAGATACGCAGTATTTT. Residues: CASSLWGADSTDTQYF.

This sequence joins TRBV10-3 and TRBJ2-7, with 7 nucleotides matching TRBD2. Germline V gives CDR1 ENHRY, CDR2 SYGVKD. Trimming took 0 bases from V and 4 from J; bases not matched to a gene: 6. The CDR3 extends over 15 amino acids. The CDR3 DNA sequence: TGTGCCATCAGTGAGTCCCAGCGGGGCCTTTACGAGCAGTACTTC. Amino acids: CAISESQRGLYEQYF.

This clonotype was picked up a small number of times. This chain connects TRBV20-1 to TRBJ2-7; D might be TRBD1 (6 bases). The CDR3 is made up of 15 amino acids. Trimming pared 6 bases from V and 4 bases from J, leaving 22 bases between. CDR1 DFQATT and CDR2 SNEGSKA come from the germline V gene (reference sequence). DNA for the CDR3: TGCAGTGCCCAAAAGAGGGGGAAAATGGGGTACGAGCAGTACTTC. The encoded protein is CSAQKRGKMGYEQYF.

This clonotype turned up a few times. The V and J genes are TRBV6-6 and TRBJ2-5; the D is unclear. V was trimmed by 2 bases and J by 2 bases, leaving 9 bases between them. The CDR3 totals 14 residues. Germline CDR1 is MNHNY and CDR2 is SVGAGI (reference sequence). The CDR3 nucleotides are TGTGCCAGCAGTTACGCAGTTAGACAAGAGACCCAGTACTTC. It yields the protein CASSYAVRQETQYF.

The V gene is TRBV14, the J gene TRBJ2-1; D possibly corresponds to TRBD1 (7 bases). This CDR3 has 17 amino acids. V dropped 1 base and J dropped 8 bases, with 21 bases sitting between them. Germline-derived CDR1 and CDR2 are SGHDN and FVKESK. The CDR3 loop is CASSQGPVVRGAHEQFF. CDR3 coding DNA: TGTGCCAGCAGCCAAGGCCCAGTGGTCAGGGGGGCCCATGAGCAGTTCTTC.

This clonotype was observed a handful of times. The V and J genes are TRBV12-3 or TRBV12-4 and TRBJ1-5; unclear D gene. CDR3 length equals 15 residues. V lost 1 base and J lost 3, with 10 bases in between. The CDR3 nucleotides are TGTGCCAGCAGTTTAGATCGGGGAGCCAATCAGCCCCAGCATTTT. Translating gives CASSLDRGANQPQHF.

This sequence joins TRBV5-4 and TRBJ2-3; D unclear. Trimming removed 1 base from V and 0 bases from J, with 9 bases in between. CDR3 length: 15 residues. From germline, CDR1 is SGHNT and CDR2 YYREEE (reference sequence). The CDR3 DNA sequence: TGTGCCAGCAGCTTGCCGTATCCTAGCACAGATACGCAGTATTTT. Protein: CASSLPYPSTDTQYF.

The table lists this clonotype with a few counts. The chain has TRBV11-2 and TRBJ1-4, with D hard to call. Germline CDR1 reads SGHAT; CDR2 reads FQNNGV. Trimming pared 2 bases from V and 8 bases from J, leaving 12 bases between. CDR3 length: 14 amino acids. The CDR3 sequence: CASSLYGLGEKLFF. The CDR3 DNA sequence: TGTGCCAGCAGCTTATATGGCCTGGGCGAAAAACTGTTTTTT.